This T cell receptor (beta chain) was identified during a study of T cells of healthy individuals. Each CDR3 protein is one row after TCRdb ran MiXCR on the 5' RACE reads. Of about 96,000 distinct CDR3 sequences in the sample, 17% were seen once. V shed 0 bases, J shed 3 bases, and the junction held 6 bases outside the gene matches. This CDR3 has 17 residues. Germline CDR1 is MGHRA and CDR2 is YSYEKL. The receptor's source is a human donor in good health. The chain couples TRBV4-1 to TRBJ2-1, with 9 bases aligning to TRBD1. CDR3: CASSQDGGTGRYNEQFF. CDR3 nucleotide sequence: TGCGCCAGCAGCCAAGACGGAGGGACAGGGCGCTACAATGAGCAGTTCTTC.